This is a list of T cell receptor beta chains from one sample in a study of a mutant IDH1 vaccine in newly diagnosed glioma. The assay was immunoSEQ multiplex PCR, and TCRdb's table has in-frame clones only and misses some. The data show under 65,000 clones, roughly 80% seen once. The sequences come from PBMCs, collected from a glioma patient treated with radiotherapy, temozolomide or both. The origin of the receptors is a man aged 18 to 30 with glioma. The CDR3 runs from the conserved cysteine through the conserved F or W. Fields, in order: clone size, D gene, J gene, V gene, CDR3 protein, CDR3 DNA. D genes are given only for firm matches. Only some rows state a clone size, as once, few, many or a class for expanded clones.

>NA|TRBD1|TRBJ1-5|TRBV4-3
CASSQETGGTQPQHF
TGCGCCAGCAGCCAAGAAACAGGGGGCACTCAGCCCCAGCATTTT
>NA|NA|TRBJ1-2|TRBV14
CASSLRYGYTF
TGTGCCAGCAGCCTCAGATATGGCTACACCTTC
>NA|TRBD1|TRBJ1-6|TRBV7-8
CASSLTDRGFSPLHF
TGTGCCAGCAGCCTAACCGACAGGGGATTTTCACCCCTCCACTTT
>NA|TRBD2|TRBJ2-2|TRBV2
CASRDLGAGANRGELFF
TGTGCCAGCAGAGACCTAGGAGCGGGGGCGAACAGAGGGGAGCTGTTTTTT
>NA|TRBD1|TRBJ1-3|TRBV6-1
CATEDRGGHTIYF
TGTGCCACCGAGGACAGGGGAGGACACACCATATATTTT
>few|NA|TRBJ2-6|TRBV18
CASSPDVGANVLTF
TGTGCCAGCTCACCCGACGTTGGGGCCAACGTCCTGACTTTC
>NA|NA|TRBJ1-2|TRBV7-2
CASSPQGFYGYTF
TGTGCCAGCAGCCCACAGGGTTTCTATGGCTACACCTTC
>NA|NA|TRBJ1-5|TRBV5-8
CASSLRRNNQPQHF
TGTGCCAGCAGCTTGCGACGGAATAATCAGCCCCAGCATTTT
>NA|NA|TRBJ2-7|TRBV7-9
CASTVWVRGSYEQYF
TGTGCCAGCACCGTCTGGGTTAGGGGCTCCTACGAGCAGTACTTC
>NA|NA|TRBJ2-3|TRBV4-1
CASSPTGFPNTDTQYF
TGCGCCAGCAGCCCAACAGGTTTCCCTAACACAGATACGCAGTATTTT
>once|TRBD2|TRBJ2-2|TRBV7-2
CASSFTSGINTGELFF
TGTGCCAGCAGCTTCACTAGCGGGATTAACACCGGGGAGCTGTTTTTT
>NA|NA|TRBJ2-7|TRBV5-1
CASSLEGRSAYEQYF
TGCGCCAGCAGCTTGGAGGGCAGGTCGGCCTACGAGCAGTACTTC
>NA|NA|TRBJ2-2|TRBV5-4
CASSSKDGANTGELFF
TGTGCCAGCAGCTCCAAGGACGGAGCGAACACCGGGGAGCTGTTTTTT
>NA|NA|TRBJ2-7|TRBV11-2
CASSLEDRSSYEQYF
TGTGCCAGCAGCCTGGAAGACAGGAGCTCCTACGAGCAGTACTTC
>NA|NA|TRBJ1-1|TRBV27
CASSLSNWGNTEAFF
TGTGCCAGCAGTTTATCGAATTGGGGGAACACTGAAGCTTTCTTT
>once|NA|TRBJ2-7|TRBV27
CASSSDPWAYEQYF
TGTGCCAGCAGTTCGGACCCGTGGGCCTACGAGCAGTACTTC
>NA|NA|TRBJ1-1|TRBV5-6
CASSAPGVPNTEAFF
TGTGCCAGCAGCGCCCCCGGGGTCCCGAACACTGAAGCTTTCTTT
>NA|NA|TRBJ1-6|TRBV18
CASSPPGALNSPLHF
TGTGCCAGCTCACCCCCCGGGGCCTTAAATTCACCCCTCCACTTT
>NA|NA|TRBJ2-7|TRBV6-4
CASSEGSGPAYEQYF
TGTGCCAGCTCCGAGGGGTCAGGGCCTGCCTACGAGCAGTACTTC
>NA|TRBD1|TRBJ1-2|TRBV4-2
CASSLPRGGRRDGYTF
TGTGCCAGCAGCCTCCCCCGAGGGGGCCGTAGGGATGGCTACACCTTC
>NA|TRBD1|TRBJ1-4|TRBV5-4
CASSSERTGRELFF
TGTGCCAGCAGCTCCGAGAGGACAGGGAGGGAACTGTTTTTT
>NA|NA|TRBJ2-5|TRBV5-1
CASSLSGLQETQYF
TGCGCCAGCAGCTTGAGCGGTCTCCAAGAGACCCAGTACTTC
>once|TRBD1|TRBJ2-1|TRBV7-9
CASSYGQGGNNEQFF
TGTGCCAGCAGCTACGGACAGGGGGGGAACAATGAGCAGTTCTTC
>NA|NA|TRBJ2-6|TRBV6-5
CASSYSGGSGANVLTF
TGTGCCAGCAGTTACTCAGGGGGCTCTGGGGCCAACGTCCTGACTTTC
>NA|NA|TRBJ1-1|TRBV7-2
CASSLQQAVRAEAFF
TGTGCCAGCAGCTTACAACAGGCGGTGAGGGCTGAAGCTTTCTTT
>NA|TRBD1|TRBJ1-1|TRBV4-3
CASSQDGRGATEAFF
TGCGCCAGCAGCCAAGACGGCAGGGGGGCCACTGAAGCTTTCTTT
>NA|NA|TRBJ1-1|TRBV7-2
CASSLGAGFNTEAFF
TGTGCCAGCAGCTTAGGGGCGGGCTTTAACACTGAAGCTTTCTTT
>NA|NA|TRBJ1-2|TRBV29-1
CSVGGDNYGYTF
TGCAGCGTTGGAGGAGACAACTATGGCTACACCTTC
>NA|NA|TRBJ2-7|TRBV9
CASSVGQVGEQYF
TGTGCCAGCAGCGTAGGGCAGGTAGGCGAGCAGTACTTC
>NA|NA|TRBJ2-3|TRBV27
CASSYGPPVGADTQYF
TGTGCCAGCAGTTATGGACCCCCGGTAGGTGCAGATACGCAGTATTTT
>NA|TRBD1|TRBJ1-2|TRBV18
CASSLGQTGYTF
TGTGCCAGCTCACTGGGACAGACGGGCTACACCTTC
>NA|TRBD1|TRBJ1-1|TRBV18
CASSPGTGFTEAFF
TGTGCCAGCTCACCGGGGACAGGTTTTACCGAAGCTTTCTTT
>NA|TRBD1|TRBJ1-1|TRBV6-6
CASIGRDRASTEAFF
TGTGCCAGCATCGGTCGGGACAGGGCTAGCACTGAAGCTTTCTTT
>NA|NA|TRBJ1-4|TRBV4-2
CASSQTQGMGGNEKLFF
TGTGCCAGCAGCCAGACACAGGGTATGGGTGGGAATGAAAAACTGTTTTTT
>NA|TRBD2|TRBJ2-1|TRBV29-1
CSASTSGIYNEQFF
TGCAGCGCTTCGACTAGCGGGATCTACAATGAGCAGTTCTTC
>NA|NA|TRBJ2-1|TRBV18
CASSPGIGDMQFF
TGTGCCAGCTCACCAGGGATTGGGGACATGCAGTTCTTC
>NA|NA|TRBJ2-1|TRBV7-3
CASSPGLGYNEQFF
TGTGCCAGCAGCCCAGGACTCGGCTACAATGAGCAGTTCTTC
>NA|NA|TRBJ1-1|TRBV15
CATSRDGRQPNTEAFF
TGTGCCACCAGCAGAGATGGGCGGCAGCCAAACACTGAAGCTTTCTTT
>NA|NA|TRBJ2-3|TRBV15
CATSRDMWGDTDTQYF
TGTGCCACCAGCAGAGATATGTGGGGCGACACAGATACGCAGTATTTT